The 23 T cell receptor beta chains presented below share a single source sample, sequenced in a study of blood T cell repertoires in COVID-19. Clones were sequenced by immunoSEQ multiplex PCR, and TCRdb holds only the in-frame ones, with some missing. The sample lists some 220,000 clones, 80% seen once, with around 7.3% in the top ten. Sequences were obtained from peripheral blood. The receptors here all came from a woman in her sixties or seventies with acute or convalescent COVID-19.

The chain uses TRBV19 and TRBJ1-3; TRBD1 is a possible D gene (6 bases). The V gene lost 9 bases and the J gene lost 1 base, with 19 bases spanning the gap. Germline V gene lookup returns CDR1 LNHDA and CDR2 SQIVND (reference sequence). This CDR3 spans 16 amino acids. CDR3 protein: CASGRGGGYSGNTIYF. The CDR3 DNA sequence: TGTGCCAGCGGACGTGGGGGGGGCTATTCTGGAAACACCATATATTTT.

The chain employs TRBV27 and TRBJ2-2; 14 bases fit TRBD2. CDR3 size: 18 residues. V dropped 4 bases and J dropped 5; count of bases not matched to a gene: 9. Germline CDR1 is MNHEY and CDR2 is SMNVEV (reference sequence). The chain's CDR3 is CASSSRGLAGGFTGELFF. The CDR3 bases are TGTGCCAGCAGTTCCCGAGGACTAGCGGGGGGTTTTACCGGGGAGCTGTTTTTT.

V gene TRBV10-3 combines with J gene TRBJ2-1; 7 positions match TRBD2. The CDR3 is 15 amino acids. The V gene end was trimmed by 2 bases and the J gene end by 5 bases; junction bases not matched to a gene: 6. Germline V gives CDR1 ENHRY, CDR2 SYGVKD. CDR3 sequence (DNA): TGTGCCATCAGTGAGGTGGCTAGCGGTAACAATGAGCAGTTCTTC. Translation gives CAISEVASGNNEQFF.

J is TRBJ2-7 and V is TRBV7-2; perhaps TRBD1 as D (5 bases). Trimming left V 1 base short and J 3 bases short, with 10 bases between. The CDR3 spans 14 residues. The germline V gene has CDR1 SGHTA and CDR2 FQGNSA. The CDR3 loop reads CASSLGGQRYEQYF. CDR3 DNA sequence: TGTGCCAGCAGCTTAGGGGGCCAGCGCTACGAGCAGTACTTC.

This clone appeared once. J is TRBJ2-5 and V is TRBV3-1 (or the pseudogene TRBV3-2); TRBD2 agrees at 8 bases. The CDR3 has 15 amino acids. V shed 6 bases, J shed 1 base, and the junction held 7 bases outside the gene matches. Germline CDR1 is LGHDT and CDR2 is YNNKEL (reference sequence). The CDR3 region is CASRGFRGGQETQYF. The CDR3 coding sequence is TGTGCCAGCAGGGGCTTTCGGGGGGGCCAAGAGACCCAGTACTTC.

The V gene is TRBV24-1, the J gene TRBJ2-1, with 7 bases matching TRBD2. J was trimmed by 8 bases and V by 3 bases; bases with no gene match: 3. Germline lookup yields CDR1 KGHDR and CDR2 SFDVKD. CDR3 length equals 13 residues. The CDR3 nucleotides are TGTGCCACCAGTGATGGGGGGGTCTATGAGCAGTTCTTC. Translation: CATSDGGVYEQFF.

The chain recombines TRBV7-2 with TRBJ2-3; a weak D match, TRBD2 (6 bases). Germline CDR1 reads SGHTA; CDR2 reads FQGNSA. CDR3 length: 16 residues. The V gene lost 3 bases and the J gene lost 2 bases, with 15 bases spanning the gap. The CDR3 coding sequence is TGTGCCAGCAGCTTGTGGGGAGGAGCTAACACAGATACGCAGTATTTT. Amino acids: CASSLWGGANTDTQYF.

The genes are TRBV10-3 and TRBJ1-2; 7 bases fit TRBD1. Germline V CDR1 and CDR2: ENHRY, SYGVKD. Germline trimming cut 4 bases from V and 5 bases from J; bases unmatched to any gene: 19. This CDR3 is built from 18 residues. This CDR3 reads CAISGDSLAGRKQYGYTF. For the CDR3, the DNA is TGTGCCATCAGTGGGGACAGCCTAGCAGGGAGAAAACAGTATGGCTACACCTTC.

The gene calls are TRBV12-5 and TRBJ2-3; D is uncertain. This CDR3 comprises 13 residues. The germline V and J ends were trimmed by 7 bases and 5 bases, with 13 bases remaining between them. Germline assignment: CDR1 LGHNT and CDR2 FRNRAP. The CDR3 region is CASAILEIDTQYF. CDR3 DNA: TGTGCTAGTGCCATCTTAGAAATAGATACGCAGTATTTT. Full variable domain (missing parts from reference TRBV12-5 and TRBJ2-3): DARVTQTPRHKVTEMGQEVTMRCQPILGHNTVFWYRQTMMQGLELLAYFRNRAPLDDSGMPKDRFSAEMPDATLATLKIQPSEPRDSAVYFCASAILEIDTQYFGPGTRLTVL.

This clone was observed a single time. The genes are TRBV7-3 and TRBJ2-7; 7 nucleotides line up with TRBD2. The CDR3 length is 15 residues. Trimming cost V 2 bases and J 0 bases; bases outside gene matches: 4. Germline CDR1 and CDR2: SGHTA and FQGTGA. The CDR3 region is CASSLQGGNSYEQYF. CDR3 nucleotide sequence: TGTGCCAGCAGCTTACAGGGAGGGAACTCCTACGAGCAGTACTTC.

This chain joins TRBV30 and TRBJ2-4; perhaps TRBD2 as D (5 bases). Germline CDR1 and CDR2: GTSNPN and SVGIG (reference sequence). V gave up 0 bases and J gave up 7 bases, with 13 bases separating them. The CDR3 has 14 amino acids. CDR3 protein: CAWSVPTRANIQYF. CDR3 sequence (DNA): TGTGCCTGGAGTGTACCTACGAGGGCGAACATTCAGTACTTC.

The chain uses TRBV10-2 and TRBJ1-2; TRBD1 aligns across 9 bases. Germline assignment: CDR1 WSHSY and CDR2 SAAADI. The V and J ends lost 6 bases and 4 bases, in that order; junction bases with no gene match: 9. The CDR3 is 15 amino acids. The CDR3 DNA sequence: TGCGCCAGCAGACCAAGACAGGGGGAGGCCTATGGCTACACCTTC. Encoded protein: CASRPRQGEAYGYTF.

This chain uses TRBV13 with TRBJ1-2; 9 nucleotides align to TRBD1. Germline CDR1 is PRHDT and CDR2 is FYEKMQ (reference sequence). The CDR3 sequence is 14 residues long. Trimming at V came to 3 bases and at J to 6 bases, leaving 5 bases not matched to a gene. CDR3 region: CASSFDRGTNGYTF. CDR3 DNA sequence: TGTGCCAGCAGCTTTGACAGGGGGACTAATGGCTACACCTTC.

A note on this clone: This may stem from a read error, because a much larger clone lies one nucleotide away. Here the CDR3 reads CASSPDRNYGYTF. CDR3 nucleotide sequence: TGTGCCAGCAGCCCGGACAGAAACTATGGCTACACCTTC. The chain joins TRBV14 to TRBJ1-2; a weak D match, TRBD1 (6 bases). The CDR3 length is 13 residues. With 4 bases removed from V and 2 bases from J, the gap between germline ends came to 8 bases. Germline V gives CDR1 SGHDN, CDR2 FVKESK.

The gene calls are TRBV6-5 and TRBJ1-5; D gene unclear. Germline V gene data show CDR1 as MNHEY and CDR2 as SVGAGI. V was shortened by 2 bases and J by 4 bases, with 6 bases between the two germline ends. The CDR3 has 13 amino acids. CDR3 nucleotides: TGTGCCAGCAGTTACGCGGAGAATCAGCCCCAGCATTTT. This translates into CASSYAENQPQHF.

This clone was picked up one time. The genes are TRBV6-5 and TRBJ1-6, with 9 bases aligning to TRBD1. The germline V gene encodes CDR1 MNHEY and CDR2 SVGAGI. The V gene end was trimmed by 7 bases and the J gene end by 8 bases; junction bases not matched to a gene: 9. The CDR3 contains 15 residues. The CDR3, as DNA: TGTGCCAGCACCCTAGGGACAGGGTCAGATTCACCCCTCCACTTT. This translates into CASTLGTGSDSPLHF.

V is TRBV5-1 and J is TRBJ2-7; D unresolved. This CDR3 comprises 13 residues. V was trimmed by 4 bases and J by 2 bases, leaving 10 bases between them. Germline CDR1 SGHRS, CDR2 YFSETQ. CDR3 DNA: TGCGCCAGCAGCCCCGGCGGTACCTACGAGCAGTACGTC. This gives the protein CASSPGGTYEQYV.

The chain has TRBV6-5 and TRBJ2-7; weak D call: TRBD2 (6 bases). This CDR3 spans 13 amino acids. V was trimmed by 6 bases and J by 4 bases, leaving 13 bases between them. Per germline, CDR1 MNHEY and CDR2 SVGAGI. The CDR3 reads CASSPAGTYEQYF. Here the CDR3 DNA reads TGTGCCAGCAGCCCCGCGGGGACGTACGAGCAGTACTTC.

The V and J genes are TRBV23-1 and TRBJ1-2; weak D call: TRBD1 (6 bases). TRBV23-1 is reported as an ORF; its role is uncertain. Trimming removed 5 bases from V and 7 bases from J, with 26 bases in between. The CDR3 is 17 residues long. Here the CDR3 DNA reads TGCGCCAGCAGTGGGGGATTGGACAGAGCTAATACTGGTGGCTACACCTTC. Its translation: CASSGGLDRANTGGYTF.

The chain joins TRBV11-2 to TRBJ2-5; 9 bases are a match to TRBD2. This CDR3 is built from 16 residues. CDR1 is SGHAT, CDR2 FQNNGV, per germline. Losses at the gene ends were 5 bases for V and 7 bases for J; bases not matched to a gene: 14. DNA of the CDR3: TGTGCCAGCAGCCCCCCGGGCCAGCGGGGGGCGGGGACCCAGTACTTC. As protein: CASSPPGQRGAGTQYF.

This sequence joins TRBV5-1 and TRBJ2-7; the D is unclear. The CDR3 loop spans 14 amino acids. Germline values: CDR1 SGHRS, CDR2 YFSETQ. V lost 0 bases and J 7 bases, leaving 14 bases between the germline ends. The CDR3 DNA reads TGCGCCAGCAGCTTGGAGGCAGGCCTCCCAGAGCAGTACTTC. Amino acids: CASSLEAGLPEQYF.

The V gene is TRBV18, the J gene TRBJ1-2, with a tentative D call TRBD1 (6 bases). Germline V gene data show CDR1 as KGHSH and CDR2 as LQKENI. The CDR3 consists of 17 residues. V lost 3 bases and J lost 7, with 24 bases in between. Here the CDR3 DNA reads TGTGCCAGCTCACCTTTCAATGGACAGTTGATGTTGGGTGGCTACACCTTC. This translates into CASSPFNGQLMLGGYTF.

The chain is built from TRBV18 and TRBJ2-7; D may be TRBD1 (5 bases). V lost 8 bases and J lost 2, with 16 bases in between. The CDR3 extends over 14 amino acids. CDR1 is KGHSH, CDR2 LQKENI, per germline. CDR3 in amino acids: CASAPTTATYEQYF. The CDR3, as DNA: TGTGCCAGCGCGCCCACGACAGCCACCTACGAGCAGTACTTC.